These 5 T cell receptor beta chains came from one sample sequenced in a study of CD8+CD57+ T cells in acquired aplastic anemia. CDR3 and TCR beta VDJ profiling relied on genomic DNA as the template. MiXCR, run by TCRdb on the reads, gives a single entry per CDR3 protein. The data hold 350,000 to 450,000 distinct CDR3 sequences, with 55% to 70% observed a single time. The material sequenced was sorted CD4+, CD8+, or CD8+CD57+ T cells (not recorded which) from PBMCs. The receptors originated from a human donor in good health, serving as a control.

Comments on this clonotype: No DNA is shown, since the ends of the CDR3 on it are uncertain; the CDR3 is the one TCRdb lists. This chain links TRBV7-8 with TRBJ2-5; TRBD2 is the table's D call and was not checked against the DNA. In germline, CDR1 is SGHVS, CDR2 FQNEAQ. Including both end residues, the CDR3 is 14 amino acids long. CDR3 sequence reads: CASKRAMATPSVRF.

In the case of this clonotype: The conserved closing phenylalanine or tryptophan is absent in this CDR3, likely reflecting a read error. It is unclear where the CDR3 begins or ends on the DNA, so no DNA is shown, and the CDR3 is as TCRdb lists it. The gene calls are TRBV7-8 and TRBJ1-2; the table gives TRBD1 as D, unverified against the DNA. CDR1 is SGHVS, CDR2 FQNEAQ, per germline. A total of 13 residues make up the CDR3, ends included. The CDR3 spells CASSEGQGYRYAL.

With respect to this clonotype: No DNA is shown, since the ends of the CDR3 on it are uncertain; the CDR3 is the one TCRdb lists. This rearrangement joins TRBV19 to TRBJ2-5. The CDR3 spans 17 residues, counting both ends. Germline V lookup: CDR1 LNHDA, CDR2 SQIVND (reference sequence). Here the CDR3 reads CASPNEGTGNTIYFGYF.

Ten or more counts support this clonotype. The rearrangement joins TRBV7-2 to TRBJ1-2; 11 nucleotides line up with TRBD1. V was clipped by 4 bases and J by 8 bases; unmatched bases: 9. Germline V gene data show CDR1 as SGHTA and CDR2 as FQGNSA. This CDR3 has 15 amino acids. DNA for the CDR3: TGTGCCAGCAGCTCCCTCCGGACAGGGGGCATCGGCTACACCTTC. It is translated as CASSSLRTGGIGYTF.

This clonotype was seen ten or more times. V is TRBV5-1 and J is TRBJ2-5; 7 nucleotides align to TRBD2. J lost 2 bases, V lost 5 bases, and 9 bases had no gene match. The V gene's germline CDR1 is SGHRS and CDR2 YFSETQ. The length of the CDR3 is 15 residues. CDR3 residues: CASSLLARGQETQYF. Here the CDR3 DNA reads TGCGCCAGCAGTCTACTAGCGCGGGGGCAAGAGACCCAGTACTTC.